This paragraph covers one TCR beta chain sequence. Its antigen is unknown. Per-nucleotide qualities are absent, and no much larger clonotype sits a single base away. This sample stems from a study of blood T cell repertoires in COVID-19 (dated by TCRdb to about 2020). Study-level background: Samples covering the acute and convalescent phases of COVID-19 were provided by collaborators in the United States, Italy and Spain. The prospective study material was composed of cDNA or gDNA derived from T cells, B-cell-depleted T cells, or PBMCs. The dataset comprised deeply sampled blood TCRbeta repertoires from subjects exposed to, actively infected with, or recovered from COVID-19. The repertoires were released in a freely available public database meant as a resource for research on the immune response to SARS-CoV-2. Samples came from the ongoing ImmuneRACE study (first 160 participants) plus 1,254 subjects from 6 global collaborators. Nearly every sample came with metadata listing a de-identified subject ID, COVID-19 status, age in years and sex. Where HLA class I and class II types were available, the types were taken from metadata supplied by the sample provider, not from assay-based typing. Broad study findings and their caveats: Clinical and demographic metadata were provided uncurated, with the amount varying by source and participant.

TCRbeta CDR3 regions were amplified from genomic DNA by means of the immunoSEQ Assay, a bias-controlled multiplex PCR. As for how the authors treated the data: The number of nucleated cells in each sample was estimated from the amplification of reference gene primers within the assay. To quantify the absolute abundance of each unique TCRbeta CDR3 rearrangement, sequence reads were collapsed and filtered. For each sample, productive Simpson clonality was calculated as the square root of Simpson's diversity index across productive rearrangements. TCRdb limited this immuneACCESS table to in-frame rearrangements with V and J called. A share of clones is missing; checked studies link under half to unresolved V genes, and the rest is unexplained. V, J and clone size are those of that table, while D and trimming were read from the DNA. The sample table contains approximately 200,000 clones; only one count was recorded for about 84% of them. Together, the top ten hold about 5% of the sample.

Trimming accounts for 6 bases at V and 5 bases at J, while the number of junction bases matched to no gene is 8. From cysteine to phenylalanine, the CDR3 is 14 amino acids long. Just the 42-base CDR3 DNA is kept, in frame starting at base 1. CDR1 MNHEY and CDR2 SMNVEV are derived from the germline V gene (reference sequence). Collaborating institutions collected whole blood in K2EDTA tubes following their own protocols. For TCRbeta analysis, collaborators shipped samples as frozen whole blood, isolated PBMCs, or DNA extracted from either of those sample types. The TCR comes from a woman aged 30 to 39 with acute or convalescent COVID-19. The sequenced sample consisted of peripheral blood. The receptor chain draws on TRBV27 and TRBJ2-7; the central 9 bases match TRBD1. The CDR3 here reads CASRNRDRDHEQYF. The nucleotide sequence is TGTGCCAGCAGAAACCGGGACAGGGACCACGAGCAGTACTTC.